This passage covers 27 T cell receptor beta chains from one sample sequenced in a study of cytomegalovirus exposure and HLA in healthy donors. This PCR relied on a set of 60 Vbeta primers and 13 Jbeta primers. Sequencing was performed with immunoSEQ multiplex PCR; in TCRdb, only in-frame clones are kept and a portion is missing. The sample yields about 160,000 clones, of which the top ten take up 1% to 1.5%. Sequences were obtained from PBMCs. The receptors originated from an older woman in good health and CMV-seronegative.

The CDR3 spells CSATGGQPQHF. Here the CDR3 DNA reads TGCAGTGCTACCGGGGGTCAGCCCCAGCATTTT. J is TRBJ1-5 and V is TRBV20-1; D might be TRBD1 (5 bases). V lost 4 bases, J lost 6 bases, and 7 bases lay in between. CDR3 length: 11 residues. Germline CDR1 is DFQATT and CDR2 is SNEGSKA (reference sequence).

V gene TRBV9 combines with J gene TRBJ2-4; 7 bases match TRBD2. Germline V gene sequence: CDR1 SGDLS, CDR2 YYNGEE. This CDR3 has 15 residues. The V segment lost 4 bases and the J segment 3 bases; nucleotides outside the gene matches: 7. The CDR3 DNA is TGTGCCAGCAGCCCAGTGGGAGGGAACAAAAACATTCAGTACTTC. This gives the protein CASSPVGGNKNIQYF.

This chain joins TRBV9 and TRBJ2-7; a possible D gene is TRBD2 (5 bases). Germline V CDR1 and CDR2: SGDLS, YYNGEE. The CDR3 runs to 15 residues. Trimming pared 4 bases from V and 0 bases from J, leaving 14 bases between. CDR3 nucleotide sequence: TGTGCCAGCAGCCCATCGGGTAGCGCCTCCTACGAGCAGTACTTC. Amino acids: CASSPSGSASYEQYF.

This chain joins TRBV7-9 and TRBJ2-6; D is unresolved. This CDR3 contains 15 residues. CDR1 and CDR2 (germline): SEHNR, FQNEAQ (reference sequence). Trimming cost V 1 base and J 0 bases, with 4 bases left between them. In DNA form, the CDR3 reads TGTGCCAGCAGCTTAGTCGGCTCTGGGGCCAACGTCCTGACTTTC. Its translation is CASSLVGSGANVLTF.

This chain joins TRBV6-5 and TRBJ1-2, with TRBD1 identical over 7 bases. V shed 5 bases and J 10 bases; nucleotides not matched to a gene: 13. In germline, CDR1 is MNHEY, CDR2 SVGAGI. The CDR3 is 14 residues long. The DNA for the CDR3 is TGTGCCAGCAGTCAGGGGGTTATCCCCACTATCTACACCTTC. Translating it yields CASSQGVIPTIYTF.

The rearrangement joins TRBV7-8 to TRBJ1-1; 7 bases agree with TRBD1. The germline gives CDR1 SGHVS, CDR2 FQNEAQ. The CDR3 runs 17 residues. Germline trimming cut 5 bases from V and 5 bases from J; bases unmatched to any gene: 17. This CDR3 is CASSATSGRGTGTEAFF. Here the CDR3 DNA reads TGTGCCAGCAGCGCAACCTCGGGCAGGGGGACGGGGACTGAAGCTTTCTTT.

V and J are TRBV5-4 and TRBJ1-1; 7 nucleotides agree with TRBD1. Germline trimming cut 4 bases from V and 2 bases from J; bases unmatched to any gene: 11. The CDR3 contains 16 residues. From germline, CDR1 is SGHNT and CDR2 YYREEE (reference sequence). CDR3 in DNA: TGTGCCAGCAGCCCCAGGCAGGGGGGCATAAACACTGAAGCTTTCTTT. The encoded protein is CASSPRQGGINTEAFF.

This sequence joins TRBV27 and TRBJ2-1, with 7 positions matching TRBD2. Trimming removed 6 bases from V and 8 bases from J; junction bases left unmatched: 4. Germline V CDR1 and CDR2: MNHEY, SMNVEV (reference sequence). This CDR3 is 12 amino acids long. The CDR3: CASSPTSDEQFF. In nucleotides, the CDR3 is TGTGCCAGCAGCCCTACTAGCGATGAGCAGTTCTTC.

The CDR3 coding sequence is TGTGCCATCAGTGAGTGGCTAGCGGGTAGCACAGATACGCAGTATTTT. Its translation is CAISEWLAGSTDTQYF. V usage is TRBV10-3 and J usage is TRBJ2-3, with TRBD2 matching 8 bases. The CDR3 sequence is 16 residues long. The germline V gene encodes CDR1 ENHRY and CDR2 SYGVKD. V was pared by 1 base and J by 0 bases, with 3 bases of the junction left unmatched.

As DNA, the CDR3 is TGTGCCTGGAGCGTATTTAACGAGCAGTACTTC. Amino acid sequence: CAWSVFNEQYF. This sequence joins TRBV30 and TRBJ2-7; D ambiguous. Germline V gene sequence: CDR1 GTSNPN, CDR2 SVGIG (reference sequence). This CDR3 has 11 amino acids. Trimming removed 3 bases at V and 5 bases at J, with 8 bases between.

The CDR3 coding sequence is TGTGCCAGCAGTATCGGGACTAGCTTCTACGAGCAGTACTTC. Translated: CASSIGTSFYEQYF. The chain uses TRBV6-1 and TRBJ2-5, with 9 nucleotides matching TRBD2. The J call may be faulty, since TRBJ2-7 better matches the DNA end. Per germline, CDR1 MNHNS and CDR2 SASEGT. The CDR3 is 14 residues long.

The genes are TRBV5-4 and TRBJ2-5; D is possibly TRBD1 (6 bases). The germline gives CDR1 SGHNT, CDR2 YYREEE (reference sequence). This CDR3 has 13 residues. V lost 0 bases to trimming and J lost 5 bases, with 8 bases between them. Here the CDR3 DNA reads TGTGCCAGCAGCTTGGGGCAGGGGGAGACCCAGTACTTC. Translating it yields CASSLGQGETQYF.

CDR3: CASSPLGARETQYF. The DNA for the CDR3 is TGTGCCAGCAGCCCCTTGGGGGCCAGAGAGACCCAGTACTTC. The chain combines TRBV14 with TRBJ2-5; tentative D call: TRBD1 (6 bases). Germline assignment: CDR1 SGHDN and CDR2 FVKESK. Trimming took 4 bases from V and 4 from J, leaving 13 bases between them. CDR3 length: 14 residues.

This sequence joins TRBV7-6 and TRBJ2-7; TRBD1 agrees at 9 bases. Germline V gives CDR1 SGHVS, CDR2 FNYEAQ. Unmatched junction bases numbered 4, after V lost 2 bases and J lost 2 bases. The CDR3 has 15 amino acids. CDR3 loop: CASSLRGQGPYEQYF. CDR3 nucleotide sequence: TGTGCCAGCAGCTTAAGGGGACAGGGACCCTACGAGCAGTACTTC.

This chain links TRBV7-8 with TRBJ1-6; D perhaps matches TRBD1 (5 bases). Germline CDR1 SGHVS, CDR2 FQNEAQ. There are 14 residues in the CDR3. Between the trimmed V and J ends, which lost 8 bases and 4 bases, there was a span of 12 bases. The CDR3 spells CASSVREYNSPLHF. The CDR3 DNA reads TGTGCCAGCTCGGTCAGGGAATATAATTCACCCCTCCACTTT.

The chain recombines TRBV7-9 with TRBJ2-2, with 9 bases lining up with TRBD2. Germline V gene lookup returns CDR1 SEHNR and CDR2 FQNEAQ (reference sequence). The V segment lost 3 bases and the J segment 1 base; nucleotides outside the gene matches: 3. The CDR3 totals 16 residues. Written as DNA, the CDR3 is TGTGCCAGCAGCTTCCGCGGGAGGGGGAACACCGGGGAGCTGTTTTTT. It codes for CASSFRGRGNTGELFF.

The chain joins TRBV5-6 to TRBJ1-6; no reliable D call. The germline CDR1 and CDR2 sequences are SGHDT and YYEEEE. V gave up 4 bases and J gave up 4 bases, with 12 bases separating them. The CDR3 is made up of 15 amino acids. For the CDR3, the DNA is TGTGCCAGCAGCAGTTTCACAGTGTATAATTCACCCCTCCACTTT. This encodes CASSSFTVYNSPLHF.

The genes are TRBV5-1 and TRBJ1-2; 9 bases align to TRBD1. V was clipped by 2 bases and J by 6 bases; unmatched bases: 14. This CDR3 is built from 17 residues. Germline CDR1 SGHRS, CDR2 YFSETQ. CDR3 protein: CASSLITGGALWDGYTF. The CDR3 DNA is TGCGCCAGCAGCTTAATTACAGGGGGCGCATTATGGGATGGCTACACCTTC.

The V gene is TRBV11-2, the J gene TRBJ1-1; a weak D match, TRBD1 (6 bases). CDR3 length: 14 amino acids. Germline CDR1 SGHAT, CDR2 FQNNGV. Trimming left V 6 bases short and J 1 base short, with 12 bases between. Written as DNA, the CDR3 is TGTGCCAGCAGGCGACAGGCTACGAACACTGAAGCTTTCTTT. This translates into CASRRQATNTEAFF. Variable domain in full (rest from reference TRBV11-2 and TRBJ1-1): EAGVAQSPRYKIIEKRQSVAFWCNPISGHATLYWYQQILGQGPKLLIQFQNNGVVDDSQLPKDRFSAERLKGVDSTLKIQPAKLEDSAVYLCASRRQATNTEAFFGQGTRLTVV.

The chain is built from TRBV9 and TRBJ1-4; 9 bases align to TRBD1. The length of the CDR3 is 15 residues. Trimming removed 4 bases from V and 3 bases from J; junction bases left unmatched: 4. From germline, CDR1 is SGDLS and CDR2 YYNGEE. In nucleotides, the CDR3 is TGTGCCAGCAGCTTCACAGGGGGCTCTAATGAAAAACTGTTTTTT. Encoded protein: CASSFTGGSNEKLFF. Looking up the rest from reference TRBV9 and TRBJ1-4 gives the full variable domain: DSGVTQTPKHLITATGQRVTLRCSPRSGDLSVYWYQQSLDQGLQFLIQYYNGEERAKGNILERFSAQQFPDLHSELNLSSLELGDSALYFCASSFTGGSNEKLFFGSGTQLSVL.

This chain links TRBV2 with TRBJ2-1; TRBD1 is a possible D gene (6 bases). The CDR3 loop spans 16 amino acids. Germline V lookup: CDR1 SNHLY, CDR2 FYNNEI. V was cut by 2 bases and J by 1 base, with 12 bases left in between. CDR3 residues: CASSEKDRISYNEQFF. The DNA of the CDR3 is TGTGCCAGCAGTGAAAAAGACAGGATTTCCTACAATGAGCAGTTCTTC.

This chain links TRBV7-9 with TRBJ2-1, with TRBD1 identical over 9 bases. V trimming: 6 bases; J trimming: 6 bases; junction bases outside the gene matches: 9. Germline CDR1 SEHNR, CDR2 FQNEAQ (reference sequence). The CDR3 length is 15 residues. CDR3 protein: CASSPPGQGVNEQFF. CDR3 sequence (DNA): TGTGCCAGCAGTCCTCCGGGACAGGGTGTCAATGAGCAGTTCTTC. The full variable domain, rest sourced from reference TRBV7-9 and TRBJ2-1, is DTGVSQNPRHKITKRGQNVTFRCDPISEHNRLYWYRQTLGQGPEFLTYFQNEAQLEKSRLLSDRFSAERPKGSFSTLEIQRTEQGDSAMYLCASSPPGQGVNEQFFGPGTRLTVL.

V and J are TRBV5-1 and TRBJ1-2, with TRBD1 matching 8 bases. V shed 3 bases, J shed 4 bases, and the junction held 11 bases outside the gene matches. Germline V gene lookup returns CDR1 SGHRS and CDR2 YFSETQ. The CDR3 has 16 residues. CDR3 protein: CASSSEPGGAGYGYTF. CDR3 coding DNA: TGCGCCAGCAGCTCAGAACCAGGGGGCGCCGGCTATGGCTACACCTTC.

The chain couples TRBV5-4 to TRBJ2-7; weak D call: TRBD1 (5 bases). The CDR3 is 14 amino acids. V lost 1 base to trimming and J lost 6 bases, with 14 bases between them. CDR1 is SGHNT and CDR2 is YYREEE in the germline V gene (reference sequence). CDR3 coding DNA: TGTGCCAGCAGCTTGCGGCAGCGTAGGGGCGAGCAGTACTTC. Encoded protein: CASSLRQRRGEQYF.

As DNA, the CDR3 is TGTGCCAGCTCACCACTCGGGACTGCTTCTGAAGCTTTCTTT. As protein: CASSPLGTASEAFF. The chain has TRBV18 and TRBJ1-1; D perhaps matches TRBD1 (5 bases). CDR3 length: 14 residues. Germline lookup yields CDR1 KGHSH and CDR2 LQKENI. With 1 base removed from V and 6 bases from J, the gap between germline ends came to 12 bases.

The rearrangement links TRBV5-6 to TRBJ1-3; the D gene is possibly TRBD1 (5 bases). Trimming took 3 bases from V and 9 from J, leaving 13 bases between them. The CDR3 sequence is 13 residues long. Germline values: CDR1 SGHDT, CDR2 YYEEEE. In DNA form, the CDR3 reads TGTGCCAGCAGCTCCGGGACTTTAGGCACCATATATTTT. Translation gives CASSSGTLGTIYF.

The CDR3 protein is CASSLEGASGYTF. In DNA form, the CDR3 reads TGTGCCAGCAGCTTAGAGGGGGCTAGTGGCTACACCTTC. V gene TRBV7-9 combines with J gene TRBJ1-2; 7 nucleotides align to TRBD1. The CDR3 contains 13 residues. Trimming cost V 1 base and J 7 bases; bases outside gene matches: 3. The germline V gene encodes CDR1 SEHNR and CDR2 FQNEAQ (reference sequence). Full variable domain (outside the CDR3, taken from reference TRBV7-9 and TRBJ1-2): DTGVSQNPRHKITKRGQNVTFRCDPISEHNRLYWYRQTLGQGPEFLTYFQNEAQLEKSRLLSDRFSAERPKGSFSTLEIQRTEQGDSAMYLCASSLEGASGYTFGSGTRLTVV.